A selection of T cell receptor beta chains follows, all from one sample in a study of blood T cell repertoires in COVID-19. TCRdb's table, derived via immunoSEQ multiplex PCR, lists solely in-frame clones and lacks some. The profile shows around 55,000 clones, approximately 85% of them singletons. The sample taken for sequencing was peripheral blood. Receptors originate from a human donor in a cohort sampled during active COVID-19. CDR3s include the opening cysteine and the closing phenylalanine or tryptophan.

CDR3aa: CAWSVLGTYEQYF
v_gene: TRBV30

CDR3aa: CASSLETSGEDTQYF
v_gene: TRBV5-1

CDR3aa: CASSLQGQVATGELFF
v_gene: TRBV9

CDR3aa: CASNAGLAYEQYF
v_gene: TRBV19

CDR3aa: CASSLDTSSETQYF
v_gene: TRBV7-2

CDR3aa: CASSLDPLSQSNQPQHF
v_gene: TRBV5-1

CDR3aa: CASSLREWETQYF
v_gene: TRBV7-9

CDR3aa: CASSLESSVWETQYF
v_gene: TRBV5-1

CDR3aa: CASSEGGGQVEQYF
v_gene: TRBV2

CDR3aa: CASSPTTGGLDEQFF
v_gene: TRBV18

CDR3aa: CASSFGQAGANVLTF
v_gene: TRBV19

CDR3aa: CSVGNSGRGDTQYF
v_gene: TRBV29-1

CDR3aa: CASSQGQGGFESDTQYF
v_gene: TRBV4-1

CDR3aa: CASSERTSGIPYEQYF
v_gene: TRBV2

CDR3aa: CAWRRGSSYNEQFF
v_gene: TRBV30

CDR3aa: CASSSGGGLSGNTIYF
v_gene: TRBV27

CDR3aa: CASSSAGSGANVLTF
v_gene: TRBV6-6